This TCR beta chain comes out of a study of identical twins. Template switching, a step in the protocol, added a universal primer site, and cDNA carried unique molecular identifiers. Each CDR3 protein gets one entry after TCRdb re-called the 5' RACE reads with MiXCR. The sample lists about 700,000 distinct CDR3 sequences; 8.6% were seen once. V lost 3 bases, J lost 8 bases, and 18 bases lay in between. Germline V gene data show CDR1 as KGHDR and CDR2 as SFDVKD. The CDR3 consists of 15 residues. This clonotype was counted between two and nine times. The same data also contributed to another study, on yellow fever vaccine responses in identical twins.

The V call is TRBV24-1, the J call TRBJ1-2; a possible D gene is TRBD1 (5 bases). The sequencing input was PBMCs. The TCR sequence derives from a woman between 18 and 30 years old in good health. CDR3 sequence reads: CATSDPARDPWGYTF. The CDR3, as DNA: TGTGCCACCAGTGATCCTGCCCGGGACCCGTGGGGCTACACCTTC.